This T cell receptor beta chain was sequenced in a study of cytomegalovirus exposure and HLA in healthy donors (dated by TCRdb to the late 2010s). Study-level background: In an earlier analysis of approximately 640 of the donors, 276 Gb of sequence data and 100 million or so unique TCR beta sequences from about 179 million T cells were reported. The genetic ancestry cluster associated with self-reported Caucasian donors included 81% of the 398 genotyped donors. Typing coverage varied by locus: roughly 629-640 donors for A, B, C, DRB1 and DQB1; more than 500 for DQA1; nearly 610 for DPA1; 400 to 480 for DPB1. An earlier analysis of about 620 of the donors applied high-throughput TCR beta sequencing to assess whether each TCR beta V gene segment acted as functional or pseudogenic. The study was designed to test whether signatures of past pathogen exposure could be identified by cataloging public T cell receptors. An early release covering roughly 580 HLA-typed donors comprised roughly 300 gigabases of sequencing data and approximately 85 million unique TCR sequences. Genome-wide SNP genotypes for about 65% of the roughly 700 donors were used in a later genetic analysis, which treated that subset as a discovery cohort. A separate validation cohort of roughly 120 different subjects was used in addition to the roughly 640-subject first cohort. Donor age, sex, ethnicity and CMV serostatus were collected together with the repertoire data. HLA typing covered class I and class II loci at four-digit resolution. On average, around 240,000 unique TCR beta nucleotide sequences were sequenced per donor among a few hundred genotyped donors of the cohort, with roughly 18% of those sequences being non-productive. High-throughput TCR immunosequencing, statistical association of individual TCRs with disease status, and machine learning were combined to predict cytomegalovirus infection status. All discovery cohort repertoires had been generated on a single sequencing platform. Rather than using new phenotypic data, the later analysis identified candidate immune exposures from TCR beta sequences and from how often those sequences occurred across donors. Four or five DR-DQ haplotypes were handled as single units for association and clustering because linkage in the cohort was strong. A later analysis re-analyzed previously published TCR beta repertoires from roughly 690 donors and added high-resolution HLA genotyping to study TCR occurrence patterns. The study used immunosequencing to profile the T cell repertoires of approximately 650 subjects and linked those repertoires to cytomegalovirus serostatus. Findings and caveats that apply to the study as a whole: Three of the identified cytomegalovirus-associated TCR beta chains were confirmed in vitro to be specific for cytomegalovirus antigens. A further reported finding was that TCR beta sequences accurately predicted the HLA-A and HLA-B alleles for most subjects in the first cohort. Because HLA typing was unavailable for some donors at each locus, only the typed subset was used in association tests. An earlier analysis of approximately 530 of the donors showed that most TCR beta V segments appeared in productive rearrangements either about 87% or about 30% of the time, which broadly matched IMGT annotations. The study listed around 160 TCR beta chains as associated with cytomegalovirus. In a later analysis, most CMV-associated TCR beta chains were found to appear HLA-restricted, with HLA associations seemingly driven largely by CMV exposure. Compared with equally common non-associated chains, HLA-associated TCR beta chains in a later analysis were more clonally expanded and had lower generation probabilities. Some IMGT-functional V segments, including TRBV6-2 and TRBV6-3, could not be told apart with the 87-base-pair reads, so those segments were excluded. The presence/absence analyses assumed that sequencing depth was roughly uniform across donors, and that assumption may not be true. Because counts were too low, some 17 rarely observed V segments, including chromosome 9 orphons, were excluded from the earlier analysis of about 500 of the donors. In this cohort, only TCR beta chains were sequenced, and detectable features were limited by the absence of alpha or paired-chain data. In a later analysis, 15,000 to 20,000 TCR beta sequences were associated with specific HLA alleles at a false discovery rate of 0.05. Several of the top co-occurrence clusters appeared to be linked to parvovirus B19, influenza, CMV and Epstein-Barr virus, according to a later analysis. Across donors, most TCR sequences were observed very rarely, whereas some public TCRs were present in many individuals. A group of highly shared sequence variants was considered likely to be a technical artifact of the sequencing pipeline. According to the authors, the approach could potentially be generalized to other disease states and immunological phenotypes. Strong co-occurrence of HLA alleles, especially DR and DQ, made assigning TCR associations to individual alleles difficult. A later analysis found that TCR association rates varied across HLA loci, with DRB1 alleles showing the most associated TCRs and HLA-C alleles the fewest. In both the original and validation cohorts, the classifier was reported to diagnose cytomegalovirus status with high specificity and sensitivity. In a later genetic analysis, a missense DCLRE1C variant was associated with V-gene and J-gene trimming of TCR beta chains, and the association was replicated in an independent cohort. CMV serostatus was the only immune exposure information available for the cohort. Compared with the 666-donor mean, donors in an Asian-associated ancestry cluster had fewer N-insertions in productive TCRs, according to a later genetic analysis. Linkage disequilibrium might explain the correlated functional status among segregating V segments, but an unknown experimental factor could not be ruled out.

The CDR3 measures 15 amino acids from cysteine to phenylalanine. CDR3 DNA only is kept here, 45 bases in frame from base 1. From the germline V gene, CDR1 is MNHEY and CDR2 is SVGAGI. V lost 2 bases and J lost 4 bases; the stretch between them is 15 bases long. Comments on this clone: Which antigen it targets is not known.

The cohort comprised 670 or so healthy bone marrow donors. All cohort members were sampled while nominally healthy, although unrecorded immune exposures were likely present. The donor tested CMV seronegative, placing the donor among the approximately 360 seronegative members of the cohort. Every donor gave a peripheral blood sample, and the peripheral blood mononuclear cells from that sample were used for TCR beta sequencing. Genomic DNA was extracted from the blood cell samples with the Qiagen DNeasy Blood Extraction Kit. Libraries were constructed by the immunoSEQ multiplex PCR assay. The multiplex PCR relied on a mix of 60 forward primers for TCR Vbeta segments and 13 reverse primers for TCR Jbeta segments. Amplification of the CDR3 region of rearranged TCR beta genes was performed with a multiplex PCR assay on genomic DNA. The Illumina HiSeq System was used to sequence the amplified TCR beta libraries as 87-base-pair reads. The paper's data handling went like this. A later analysis tallied around 87 million unique TCR beta chains across the 640 or so repertoires, and roughly 11 million of those chains were shared by two or more donors. A nearest-neighbor algorithm error-corrected the raw reads and collapsed the reads into unique sequences, merging closely related sequences to remove PCR and sequencing errors. To assign V, D and J gene segments, CDR3 sequences were aligned to IMGT reference sequences. For a sequence to be retained, at least a six-nucleotide match to both a V gene segment and a J gene segment was required. Rearrangements were classified as productive when the CDR3 lacked stop codons and remained in frame with V and J, and all other rearrangements were classified as non-productive. Following IMGT convention, CDR3 was defined as the stretch from the second conserved V-encoded cysteine up to the conserved J-encoded phenylalanine. The earlier analysis of fewer than 700 of the donors excluded sequences that lacked an unambiguous match to a single V gene segment. In an earlier analysis of a few hundred of the donors, V segments were called functional above 56.7% productive rearrangements and were called segregating when the between-donor standard deviation exceeded 5%. To diagnose cytomegalovirus status from the catalog of TCR beta chain sequences, a statistical classification framework was built. In a later analysis, TCR nucleotide sequences were compared against IMGT/GENE-DB human TR gene sequences so that V and J genes could be assigned. In a later analysis, CDR3 sequences and most-parsimonious VDJ recombination scenarios were assigned using the TCRdist pipeline. A later analysis defined each TCR beta chain by its CDR3 amino acid sequence plus V-gene family, and excluded reads lacking a unique V-gene family. As a way to deal with suspected cross-contamination and a sequencing artifact, a later analysis dropped roughly 620 nucleotide sequences that were highly shared and had low generation probability. In a later analysis, a clonal expansion index for each public chain was calculated from normalized within-repertoire ranks of inferred template counts. Generation probabilities in a later analysis came from a VDJ recombination model fitted to out-of-frame rearrangements, and those results were checked against IGoR. In a later analysis, hypergeometric tests were used to score TCR-TCR, TCR-HLA and TCR-CMV co-occurrence, with a repertoire-size bias correction applied to TCR pairs. In a later analysis, false discovery rates were estimated by permuting HLA or CMV assignments 20 times. In a later analysis, co-occurring TCRs were grouped with DBSCAN, and TCRdist sequence similarity was added when clustering was performed within HLA-allele-positive subsets. For co-occurrence clustering, repertoires with fewer than 30,000 or more than 120,000 public chains were excluded, along with 5 or 6 repertoires with anomalous nucleotide sharing. In its TCRdb copy, this immuneACCESS table keeps in-frame sequences only and misses some clones. Where compared with another copy, unresolved V genes explain less than half of these, and the others have no known cause. V, J and clone size reflect that table, while D and trimming were determined from the DNA. The sample's table covers 90,000 to 120,000 clones. The leading ten clones occupy 0.5% to 0.7% of the sample.

This clonotype was sampled from a man aged 45-60 years in good health and CMV-seronegative. The sequenced sample consisted of PBMCs. The receptor chain draws on TRBV6-5 and TRBJ2-7; the D region possibly corresponds to TRBD1 (6 bases align). The DNA is as follows: TGTGCCAGCAGTTACCGTGGGGGCCCGGGATACGAGCAGTACTTC. Its protein product is CASSYRGGPGYEQYF.